This TCR beta chain emerged from a study of CXCR3-negative and CXCR3-positive naive CD8 T cells. Study overall: Each library held about 1.5 +/- 0.3 million TRB reads, around 140 million in total.

About this clonotype itself: Its matching antigen is unknown.

The study's findings and limits: Memory CD8+ cells showed much lower diversity, while both naive subsets displayed comparably high diversity. Naive CXCR3-positive and CXCR3-negative cells shared TRBV-TRBJ usage; memory cells diverged.

Libraries were UMI-labeled 5' RACE TRB cDNA. TCRdb re-analyzed the 5' RACE reads; it lists each CDR3 protein once, without DNA. This table lists about 40,000 distinct CDR3 sequences. CDR3 length equals 13 residues. Germline CDR1 and CDR2: MNHEY and SVGEGT. The sample taken for sequencing was memory CD8+ T cells from blood. The clonotype comes from a human donor in good health. Some clones in this sample may be carry-over from other donors' samples. V gene TRBV6-2 or TRBV6-3 combines with J gene TRBJ2-3. CDR3 in amino acids: CASTSMSPDTQYF.